This section outlines one TCR beta chain sequence together with its context. As yet, its antigen is unknown. The V end lost 6 bases, the J end lost 6 bases, and 26 bases lay between the germline ends. The CDR3 has 17 residues. Germline assignment: CDR1 MGHDK and CDR2 SYGVNS. With a J-beta primer mix and a sample-barcoded 5' primer, a second PCR ran about 7 to 11 cycles. Each CDR3 protein is one row after TCRdb ran MiXCR on the 5' RACE reads. This table holds some 930,000 distinct CDR3 sequences, about 28% found once. This record comes from a study of blood T cells in healthy people across ages. Points from the study as a whole: Correlation between TCR beta diversity and naive T cell percentage was strong.

The data were also submitted as part of a second study, on T cells of mothers and their children. In that study: Each donor was one of three healthy Caucasian mothers or one of their six children.

The chain links TRBV25-1 to TRBJ1-2; perhaps TRBD1 as D (6 bases). The sample was blood. This TCR was recovered from a woman in her 40s in good health. The CDR3 region has the DNA TGTGCCAGCAGCAGTGCCGCCCCAGCAGGGGATTTCGATGGCTACACCTTC. Translated, it gives CASSSAAPAGDFDGYTF.